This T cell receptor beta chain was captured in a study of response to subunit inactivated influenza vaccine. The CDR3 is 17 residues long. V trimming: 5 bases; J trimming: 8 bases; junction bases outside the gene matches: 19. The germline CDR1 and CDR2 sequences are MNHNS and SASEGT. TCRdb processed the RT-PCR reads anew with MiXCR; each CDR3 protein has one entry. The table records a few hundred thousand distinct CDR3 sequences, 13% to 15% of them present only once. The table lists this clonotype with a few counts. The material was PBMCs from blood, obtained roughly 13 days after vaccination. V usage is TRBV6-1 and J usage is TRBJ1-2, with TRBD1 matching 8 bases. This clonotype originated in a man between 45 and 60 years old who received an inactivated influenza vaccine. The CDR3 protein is CASSPAQGAFGTRGYTF. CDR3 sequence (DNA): TGTGCCAGCAGTCCAGCGCAGGGGGCGTTCGGAACCCGGGGCTACACCTTC.